A single sample gave rise to the 9 T cell receptor beta chains below, sequenced in a study of blood T cell repertoires in COVID-19. Method: immunoSEQ multiplex PCR; TCRdb's copy keeps in-frame clones and lacks some. Among 250,000 to 350,000 clones listed, roughly 84% were seen once. The sequenced sample consisted of peripheral blood. All receptors derive from a human donor with COVID-19, enrolled during active disease. The donor label of this sample is uncertain.

The chain carries TRBV19 and TRBJ1-2; possible D gene TRBD1, 6 bases. CDR1 is LNHDA, CDR2 SQIVND, per germline (reference sequence). The V end lost 5 bases, the J end lost 6 bases, and 16 bases lay between the germline ends. The CDR3 spans 14 residues. In nucleotides, the CDR3 is TGTGCCAGTAGTTTCCAATCAGGGGACAATGGCTACACCTTC. This sequence encodes CASSFQSGDNGYTF.

This clone was found a few times. The chain carries TRBV11-2 and TRBJ1-4, with 7 positions matching TRBD1. The germline V gene has CDR1 SGHAT and CDR2 FQNNGV. V shed 4 bases, J shed 0 bases, and the junction held 2 bases outside the gene matches. The CDR3 has 15 residues. CDR3: CASSWDRATNEKLFF. The CDR3, as DNA: TGTGCCAGCAGCTGGGACAGAGCAACTAATGAAAAACTGTTTTTT.

This clone was seen just once. The rearrangement joins TRBV5-1 to TRBJ2-3; 7 bases are shared with TRBD2. Germline CDR1 and CDR2: SGHRS and YFSETQ. J gave up 1 base and V 0 bases, and 5 bases lay outside the gene matches. The CDR3 contains 16 residues. DNA of the CDR3: TGCGCCAGCAGCTTGGGAGTAGCGGGCCGCACAGATACGCAGTATTTT. This sequence encodes CASSLGVAGRTDTQYF.

For this clone: In the same sample, other DNA sequences code for this CDR3. This chain uses TRBV19 with TRBJ2-1, with 7 bases lining up with TRBD1. From germline, CDR1 is LNHDA and CDR2 SQIVND (reference sequence). Unmatched junction bases numbered 1, after V lost 6 bases and J lost 5 bases. This CDR3 comprises 12 residues. The CDR3 protein is CASSDRDNEQFF. CDR3 bases: TGTGCCAGTAGCGACAGGGACAATGAGCAGTTCTTC.

The CDR3 protein is CASSQDRTSGSADTQYF. CDR3 nucleotide sequence: TGCGCCAGCAGCCAAGATCGGACCAGCGGGAGTGCAGATACGCAGTATTTT. V usage is TRBV4-3 and J usage is TRBJ2-3, with 8 positions matching TRBD2. This CDR3 has 17 residues. V was pared by 0 bases and J by 4 bases, with 9 bases of the junction left unmatched. Looked up from germline, CDR1 is LGHNA and CDR2 is YSLEER.

The chain employs TRBV30 and TRBJ1-4; D gene uncertain. The CDR3 covers 16 residues. The ends were cut back, 1 base at V and 7 bases at J, with 19 bases in the middle. Germline V gene sequence: CDR1 GTSNPN, CDR2 SVGIG (reference sequence). The CDR3: CAWSGSPLFYGEKLFF. CDR3 nucleotides: TGTGCCTGGAGTGGATCCCCCCTATTCTACGGTGAAAAACTGTTTTTT.

The V and J genes are TRBV5-1 and TRBJ1-1; possible D gene TRBD1, 5 bases. This CDR3 is built from 15 residues. The germline gives CDR1 SGHRS, CDR2 YFSETQ. V lost 5 bases and J lost 1, with 15 bases in between. CDR3 nucleotide sequence: TGCGCCAGCAGTGAGACGACAGCTTCGAACACTGAAGCTTTCTTT. The encoded protein is CASSETTASNTEAFF.

The CDR3 region is CASSSSPSGSPRSNEQFF. As DNA, the CDR3 is TGTGCCAGCAGCTCCAGCCCTAGCGGGAGCCCCAGGTCCAATGAGCAGTTCTTC. This rearrangement joins TRBV7-9 to TRBJ2-1; TRBD2 agrees at 10 bases. Germline V gene lookup returns CDR1 SEHNR and CDR2 FQNEAQ (reference sequence). J lost 6 bases, V lost 4 bases, and 15 bases had no gene match. This CDR3 contains 18 residues.

This clone has a handful of counts. The chain combines TRBV27 with TRBJ2-3; the match to TRBD2 covers 7 bases. Germline V gene lookup returns CDR1 MNHEY and CDR2 SMNVEV (reference sequence). V dropped 4 bases and J dropped 4; count of bases not matched to a gene: 5. There are 14 residues in the CDR3. In DNA form, the CDR3 reads TGTGCCAGCAGTTGGAGCGGGACGTCAGATACGCAGTATTTT. This encodes CASSWSGTSDTQYF.